A single sample gave rise to the 28 T cell receptor beta chains below, sequenced in a study of blood T cell repertoires in COVID-19. Sequenced by immunoSEQ multiplex PCR; TCRdb stores in-frame clones only, minus some. The table shows 100,000 to 150,000 clones, with over 75% occurring only once. The specimen sequenced was peripheral blood. These receptors originate from a man older than 75 with active or convalescent COVID-19.

This clone was picked up a small number of times. DNA of the CDR3: TGTGCCAGCAGCTACGGGGACAGTGATAACTATGGCTACACCTTC. It encodes CASSYGDSDNYGYTF. This rearrangement joins TRBV13 to TRBJ1-2; the match to TRBD1 covers 7 bases. Germline V gene data show CDR1 as PRHDT and CDR2 as FYEKMQ (reference sequence). This CDR3 is built from 15 residues. The ends lost 4 bases at V and 1 base at J; junction bases unmatched: 6.

The genes are TRBV4-1 and TRBJ1-5; no clear D. The germline V gene has CDR1 MGHRA and CDR2 YSYEKL. The CDR3 is 15 residues long. V dropped 4 bases and J dropped 4 bases, with 14 bases sitting between them. The CDR3 nucleotides read TGCGCCAGCAGCCCGCCGTCCTCGACTAATCAGCCCCAGCATTTT. Translating gives CASSPPSSTNQPQHF.

The chain employs TRBV10-3 and TRBJ1-2; D is possibly TRBD1 (5 bases). The germline V gene encodes CDR1 ENHRY and CDR2 SYGVKD. This CDR3 is 14 amino acids long. Trimming shortened V by 2 bases and J by 3 bases, and 10 bases separated the two germline ends. The CDR3 bases are TGTGCCATCAGTGAGGCAGGGTTTGACTATGGCTACACCTTC. It is translated as CAISEAGFDYGYTF.

This clone was observed at least ten times. The V gene is TRBV25-1, the J gene TRBJ2-5; 7 bases fit TRBD2. The J segment lost 5 bases and the V segment lost 0 bases, leaving 6 bases of the junction unmatched. Germline loops: CDR1 MGHDK, CDR2 SYGVNS. The CDR3 covers 15 residues. Written as DNA, the CDR3 is TGTGCCAGCAGTGAATACCTAGCGGAGCCGGAGACCCAGTACTTC. It specifies CASSEYLAEPETQYF.

Written as DNA, the CDR3 is TGTGCCAGCAGTTTATCTTTGGGGCAGGGTGTTGTCTATGGCTACACCTTC. This gives the protein CASSLSLGQGVVYGYTF. This chain links TRBV27 with TRBJ1-2; D perhaps matches TRBD1 (5 bases). This CDR3 contains 17 residues. Germline CDR1 reads MNHEY; CDR2 reads SMNVEV (reference sequence). With 0 bases removed from V and 4 bases from J, the gap between germline ends came to 18 bases.

This sequence joins TRBV19 and TRBJ2-3; D call uncertain. The CDR3 is 14 amino acids. Germline V gives CDR1 LNHDA, CDR2 SQIVND (reference sequence). With 5 bases removed from V and 4 bases from J, the gap between germline ends came to 13 bases. CDR3 in DNA: TGTGCCAGTAGTCCTCGGTTCGGTTCAGATACGCAGTATTTT. It yields the protein CASSPRFGSDTQYF.

The CDR3 DNA sequence: TGTGCCAGCAGGCGGGACAGGGGGCAAAACTATGGCTACACCTTC. Amino acids: CASRRDRGQNYGYTF. The chain employs TRBV7-2 and TRBJ1-2; 12 bases agree with TRBD1. V lost 6 bases and J lost 2; bases outside the gene matches: 4. Germline CDR1 SGHTA, CDR2 FQGNSA. There are 15 residues in the CDR3.

The chain combines TRBV18 with TRBJ1-1, with a tentative D call TRBD1 (5 bases). CDR1 is KGHSH, CDR2 LQKENI, per germline. Trimming left V 4 bases short and J 1 base short, with 10 bases between. The CDR3 runs to 14 residues. CDR3 protein: CASSLGHGNTEAFF. The CDR3 DNA is TGTGCCAGCTCACTCGGACACGGGAACACTGAAGCTTTCTTT. The entire variable domain, with the rest obtained from reference TRBV18 and TRBJ1-1, is as follows: NAGVMQNPRHLVRRRGQEARLRCSPMKGHSHVYWYRQLPEEGLKFMVYLQKENIIDESGMPKERFSAEFPKEGPSILRIQQVVRGDSAAYFCASSLGHGNTEAFFGQGTRLTVV.

The rearrangement uses TRBV30 and TRBJ2-7, with a tentative D call TRBD1 (5 bases). The CDR3 runs 13 residues. Trimming pared 0 bases from V and 0 bases from J, leaving 6 bases between. Germline assignment: CDR1 GTSNPN and CDR2 SVGIG (reference sequence). The CDR3 reads CAWSVQVSYEQYF. The DNA of the CDR3 is TGTGCCTGGAGTGTACAGGTCTCCTACGAGCAGTACTTC.

The chain carries TRBV5-4 and TRBJ2-5; 7 bases line up with TRBD1. Germline lookup yields CDR1 SGHNT and CDR2 YYREEE (reference sequence). This CDR3 has 16 residues. J lost 4 bases, V lost 7 bases, and 16 bases had no gene match. DNA of the CDR3: TGTGCCAGCTTTGAGGGTACAGGGGCACGGGGAGAGACCCAGTACTTC. This encodes CASFEGTGARGETQYF.

The chain has TRBV30 and TRBJ1-5; 10 bases fit TRBD1. Germline V CDR1 and CDR2: GTSNPN, SVGIG (reference sequence). The CDR3 has 16 residues. After removal of 1 base from V and 2 bases from J, the junction contained 5 bases not matched to a gene. CDR3: CAWSAGQGGGNQPQHF. In nucleotides, the CDR3 is TGTGCCTGGAGTGCCGGACAGGGGGGCGGCAATCAGCCCCAGCATTTT.

The chain recombines TRBV4-2 with TRBJ2-3; maybe TRBD2 (7 bases). The germline CDR1 and CDR2 sequences are LGHNA and YNFKEQ. Trimming removed 4 bases at V and 2 bases at J, with 16 bases between. The CDR3 runs 16 residues. The CDR3 nucleotides read TGTGCCAGCAGCCGAGGGGGGGGCAGGAACACAGATACGCAGTATTTT. Translated, it gives CASSRGGGRNTDTQYF.

This chain joins TRBV5-4 and TRBJ1-4; 9 bases are shared with TRBD1. The length of the CDR3 is 15 residues. With V trimmed by 3 bases and J by 7 bases, 7 bases remained unmatched. The V gene's germline CDR1 is SGHNT and CDR2 YYREEE (reference sequence). This CDR3 is CASSSSGTGFEKLFF. CDR3 in DNA: TGTGCCAGCAGCTCATCCGGGACAGGGTTTGAAAAACTGTTTTTT.

J is TRBJ2-2 and V is TRBV6-5; a possible D gene is TRBD1 (5 bases). This CDR3 has 14 residues. Germline loops: CDR1 MNHEY, CDR2 SVGAGI. V dropped 6 bases and J dropped 1 base, with 9 bases sitting between them. As DNA, the CDR3 is TGTGCCAGCAGGAAGGGGATGAACACCGGGGAGCTGTTTTTT. Its translation: CASRKGMNTGELFF.

The chain joins TRBV3-1 (or the pseudogene TRBV3-2) to TRBJ2-7; the match to TRBD1 covers 10 bases. The CDR3 length is 16 residues. Per the germline V gene, CDR1 is LGHDT and CDR2 is YNNKEL (reference sequence). V dropped 4 bases and J dropped 7; count of bases not matched to a gene: 13. The CDR3 loop is CASSPSTGGFPGEQYF. The CDR3 nucleotides read TGTGCCAGCAGCCCTTCGACAGGGGGCTTTCCGGGTGAGCAGTACTTC.

About this clone: The junction shows a germline mismatch at one end, possibly a read error. This sequence joins TRBV7-7 and TRBJ2-5; 7 nucleotides match TRBD1. Germline CDR1 and CDR2: SSHAT and FNYEAQ (reference sequence). This CDR3 has 14 residues. The CDR3 DNA sequence: TGTACCAGCAGCGCGACAGGGTCCCGGCCGACCCAGTACTTC. Translation: CTSSATGSRPTQYF.

This sequence joins TRBV5-4 and TRBJ2-7, with 7 positions matching TRBD2. The germline V gene encodes CDR1 SGHNT and CDR2 YYREEE (reference sequence). V dropped 3 bases and J dropped 6; count of bases not matched to a gene: 12. The CDR3 length is 15 residues. The DNA for the CDR3 is TGTGCCAGCAGCTCCTCTACGGGGGGAACCTCCGAGCAGTACTTC. Residues: CASSSSTGGTSEQYF.

This clone was observed at least ten times. The rearrangement uses TRBV5-1 and TRBJ2-5; 10 nucleotides align to TRBD1. CDR3 length: 15 amino acids. Germline V CDR1 and CDR2: SGHRS, YFSETQ. The junction had 6 bases not matched to a gene; V was cut back by 3 bases and J by 4 bases. The CDR3 region is CASSWGQGTSETQYF. The CDR3 nucleotides read TGCGCCAGCAGCTGGGGACAGGGGACGTCAGAGACCCAGTACTTC.

The J gene is TRBJ2-1, the V gene TRBV24-1, with 13 positions matching TRBD2. Germline lookup yields CDR1 KGHDR and CDR2 SFDVKD. The length of the CDR3 is 18 residues. J lost 0 bases, V lost 9 bases, and 10 bases had no gene match. This CDR3 reads CATQGTSGVSTSYNEQFF. The CDR3, as DNA: TGTGCCACCCAAGGGACTAGCGGGGTCTCGACCTCCTACAATGAGCAGTTCTTC.

The chain recombines TRBV2 with TRBJ2-4, with 8 bases fitting TRBD2. After removal of 10 bases from V and 0 bases from J, the junction contained 11 bases not matched to a gene. CDR3 length equals 16 residues. Germline V gene lookup returns CDR1 SNHLY and CDR2 FYNNEI. CDR3 nucleotide sequence: TGTGCCAACTCGCAGACTAGCGACCTAGCCAAAAACATTCAGTACTTC. Translating it yields CANSQTSDLAKNIQYF.

The chain is built from TRBV24-1 and TRBJ2-3; 10 bases map to TRBD1. There are 15 residues in the CDR3. Germline CDR1 is KGHDR and CDR2 is SFDVKD. After removal of 6 bases from V and 5 bases from J, the junction contained 7 bases not matched to a gene. CDR3 sequence: CATSRRDRGLDTQYF. The CDR3 region has the DNA TGTGCCACCAGTCGCCGGGACAGGGGTCTAGATACGCAGTATTTT.

This clone came up a few times. The rearrangement links TRBV7-2 to TRBJ2-7; possible D gene TRBD2, 6 bases. Deletions cut 4 bases from V and 2 bases from J, with 12 bases between. From germline, CDR1 is SGHTA and CDR2 FQGNSA. The CDR3 consists of 14 residues. The CDR3 protein is CASSSGLLPYEQYF. CDR3 sequence (DNA): TGTGCCAGCAGCTCTGGACTACTACCCTACGAGCAGTACTTC.

Concerning this clone itself: The junction differs from germline at one of its ends, possibly a read error. The chain has TRBV30 and TRBJ1-2; TRBD1 might be the D (5 bases). The CDR3 covers 12 residues. Germline V CDR1 and CDR2: GTSNPN, SVGIG (reference sequence). This CDR3 reads CAGSNGGYGYTF. Written as DNA, the CDR3 is TGTGCCGGGAGTAACGGGGGGTATGGCTACACCTTC.

The rearrangement joins TRBV5-5 to TRBJ2-1, with 8 bases matching TRBD1. Per germline, CDR1 SGHKS and CDR2 YYEKEE (reference sequence). The CDR3 sequence is 14 residues long. Trimming at V came to 5 bases and at J to 9 bases, leaving 10 bases not matched to a gene. CDR3 region: CASRFGQGASEQFF. For the CDR3, the DNA is TGTGCCAGCAGGTTCGGACAGGGAGCGAGTGAGCAGTTCTTC.

This clone was seen a few times. This chain uses TRBV19 with TRBJ1-2; D might be TRBD1 (6 bases). Germline assignment: CDR1 LNHDA and CDR2 SQIVND (reference sequence). The CDR3 contains 16 residues. Trimming cost V 6 bases and J 6 bases, with 23 bases left between them. CDR3 protein: CASSRARGHPPDGYTF. The CDR3 DNA reads as TGTGCCAGTAGCCGAGCCCGGGGACACCCCCCGGATGGCTACACCTTC. Combining the CDR3 with reference TRBV19 and TRBJ1-2 gives the whole variable domain DGGITQSPKYLFRKEGQNVTLSCEQNLNHDAMYWYRQDPGQGLRLIYYSQIVNDFQKGDIAEGYSVSREKKESFPLTVTSAQKNPTAFYLCASSRARGHPPDGYTFGSGTRLTVV.

The rearrangement joins TRBV2 to TRBJ2-2, with 8 bases that match TRBD2. J gave up 4 bases and V 0 bases, and 1 base lay outside the gene matches. Germline lookup yields CDR1 SNHLY and CDR2 FYNNEI. This CDR3 is built from 15 residues. CDR3 in amino acids: CASSEASGTTGELFF. DNA of the CDR3: TGTGCCAGCAGTGAAGCTAGCGGGACCACCGGGGAGCTGTTTTTT. Drawing the rest from reference TRBV2 and TRBJ2-2, the complete variable domain is EPEVTQTPSHQVTQMGQEVILRCVPISNHLYFYWYRQILGQKVEFLVSFYNNEISEKSEIFDDQFSVERPDGSNFTLKIRSTKLEDSAMYFCASSEASGTTGELFFGEGSRLTVL.

The chain couples TRBV7-9 to TRBJ1-1, with TRBD1 matching over 7 bases. The CDR3 is made up of 15 amino acids. Germline CDR1 reads SEHNR; CDR2 reads FQNEAQ (reference sequence). V was pared by 2 bases and J by 11 bases, with 14 bases of the junction left unmatched. The CDR3 here is CASSLTGKFARGAFF. CDR3 sequence (DNA): TGTGCCAGCAGCTTAACGGGAAAGTTTGCCAGGGGGGCTTTCTTT.

V usage is TRBV7-8 and J usage is TRBJ1-5; D unresolved. V gave up 1 base and J gave up 3 bases, with 13 bases separating them. The CDR3 totals 16 residues. The germline V gene encodes CDR1 SGHVS and CDR2 FQNEAQ. In DNA, the CDR3 is TGTGCCAGCAGCTTAGTAGGCGGGGTGTACAATCAGCCCCAGCATTTT. Translating gives CASSLVGGVYNQPQHF.